The present T cell receptor beta chain was sequenced within a study of response to subunit inactivated influenza vaccine. Findings and caveats of the study: Every seasonal influenza vaccination brings in few new T cells, the authors suggested.

A few counts support this clonotype. Its antigen is unidentified. Trimming shortened V by 2 bases and J by 6 bases, and 13 bases separated the two germline ends. The CDR3 has 14 residues. Germline CDR1 is ENHRY and CDR2 is SYGVKD. MiXCR, applied by TCRdb to the RT-PCR reads, yields one record per CDR3 protein. The sample lists almost 250,000 distinct CDR3 sequences, 12% occurring once. The sample was non-naive T cells sorted from PBMCs, taken roughly 2 weeks before vaccination. This sequence joins TRBV10-3 and TRBJ2-5; tentative D call: TRBD2 (6 bases). The source of this sequence is a middle-aged man who received an inactivated influenza vaccine. The CDR3 nucleotides are TGTGCCATCAGTGAGGCTGGAGGGGATAAGACCCAGTACTTC. It specifies CAISEAGGDKTQYF.